This T cell receptor beta chain was recorded in a study of cytomegalovirus exposure and HLA in healthy donors. V was shortened by 0 bases and J by 3 bases, with 12 bases between the two germline ends. There are 16 residues in the CDR3. Germline V lookup: CDR1 SGHKS, CDR2 YYEKEE (reference sequence). Primers: 60 Vbeta forward and 13 Jbeta reverse. Clones were read by immunoSEQ multiplex PCR, and TCRdb kept only the in-frame ones, dropping some. The sample table sets out roughly 75,000 clones. The V gene is TRBV5-5, the J gene TRBJ1-4; weak D call: TRBD1 (6 bases). The sequenced sample consisted of PBMCs. The clonotype originates from a boy younger than 18 in good health and CMV-seronegative. DNA for the CDR3: TGTGCCAGCAGCTTGGAATACAGGGTGCCTAATGAAAAACTGTTTTTT. It is translated as CASSLEYRVPNEKLFF.